This record looks at one T cell receptor (beta chain) sequence and its context. What it binds is unknown. This sample is part of a study of vaccination effects on CD4 cells after COVID-19. Study-wide findings and caveats: Cross-reactivity toward common cold coronaviruses was confined to only 1 of 255 vaccine-induced clones in healthy vaccinees.

The length of the CDR3 is 14 residues. Germline CDR1 ENHRY, CDR2 SYGVKD. V lost 6 bases and J 3 bases, leaving 13 bases between the germline ends. Antigen-specific CD4+ T cells were first expanded with viral peptide pools by the ViraFEST assay and only then sequenced. Isolating CD4+ T cells followed approximately nine days of culture. Nucleocapsid antibodies were negative in the vaccine recipients, who had never had SARS-CoV-2 infection. The researchers cultured approximately 2 million PBMC per well with roughly 9.5 IU/ml IL-2 and about 10 ug/ml peptides. Half the medium was swapped for IL-2 medium on days 3 and 7. Sequencing was performed with immunoSEQ multiplex PCR; in TCRdb, only in-frame clones are kept and a portion is missing. The sample comprises tens of thousands of clones, 77% of which are singletons, and roughly 3.1% rests with the top ten.

The chain employs TRBV10-3 and TRBJ2-3, with a possible D match to TRBD2 (7 bases). The source of this sequence is a human donor who received a COVID-19 vaccine. The source was CD4+ T cells from PBMCs cultured with HCoV-NL63 spike peptides, collected before COVID-19 vaccination. The CDR3 sequence: CAIRQGGTTDTQYF. The CDR3, as DNA: TGTGCCATCAGACAGGGAGGGACAACAGATACGCAGTATTTT.